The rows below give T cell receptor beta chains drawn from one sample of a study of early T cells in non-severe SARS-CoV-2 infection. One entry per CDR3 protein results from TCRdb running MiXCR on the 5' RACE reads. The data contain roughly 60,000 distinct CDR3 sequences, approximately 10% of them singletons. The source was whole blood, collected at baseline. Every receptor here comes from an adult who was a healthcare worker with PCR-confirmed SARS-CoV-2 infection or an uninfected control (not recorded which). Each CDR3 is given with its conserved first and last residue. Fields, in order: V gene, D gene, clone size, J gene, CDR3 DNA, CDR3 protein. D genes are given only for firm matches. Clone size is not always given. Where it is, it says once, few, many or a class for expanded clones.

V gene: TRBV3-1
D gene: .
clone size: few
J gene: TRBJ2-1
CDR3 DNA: TGTGCCAGCAGCCAAGATGTTGGAGTGGACAATGAGCAGTTCTTC
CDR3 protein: CASSQDVGVDNEQFF

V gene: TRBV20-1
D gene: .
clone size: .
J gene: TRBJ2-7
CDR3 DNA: TGCAGTGCTAGTTCGGACAGTTACGAGCAGTACTTC
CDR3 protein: CSASSDSYEQYF

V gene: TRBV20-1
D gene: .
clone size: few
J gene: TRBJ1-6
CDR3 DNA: TGCAGTGCTAGAGATCCAGGGGTCTCCACTAATTCACCCCTCCACTTT
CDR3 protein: CSARDPGVSTNSPLHF

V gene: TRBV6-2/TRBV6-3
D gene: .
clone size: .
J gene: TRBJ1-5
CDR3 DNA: TGTGCCAGCAGTTACTCGAATCCCGGTGGAGGGAAGAGCAATCAGCCCCAGCATTTT
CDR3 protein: CASSYSNPGGGKSNQPQHF

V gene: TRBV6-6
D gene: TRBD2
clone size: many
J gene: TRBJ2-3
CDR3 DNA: TGTGCCAGCAGTTCCGCCGGGACTAGGAGCACAGATACGCAGTATTTT
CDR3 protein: CASSSAGTRSTDTQYF

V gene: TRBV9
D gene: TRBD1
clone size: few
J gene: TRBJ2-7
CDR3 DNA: TGTGCCAGCAGCGCGGGACAGGGGACCTACGAGCAGTACTTC
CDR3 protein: CASSAGQGTYEQYF

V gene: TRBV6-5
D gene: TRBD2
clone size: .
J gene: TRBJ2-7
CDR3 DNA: TGTGCCAGCAGTCTACTAGCGGGGGGCACCTACGAGCAGTACTTC
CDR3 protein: CASSLLAGGTYEQYF

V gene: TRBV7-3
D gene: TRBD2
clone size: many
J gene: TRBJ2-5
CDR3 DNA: TGTGCCAGCAGCCCCACCGGGACTAGCATTGAGACCCAGTACTTC
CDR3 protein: CASSPTGTSIETQYF

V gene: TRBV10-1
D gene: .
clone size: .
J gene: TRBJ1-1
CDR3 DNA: TGCGCCAGCAGTGACGACAAGTTTACGAACACTGAAGCTTTCTTT
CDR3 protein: CASSDDKFTNTEAFF

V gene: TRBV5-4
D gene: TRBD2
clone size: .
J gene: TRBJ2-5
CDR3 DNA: TGTGCCAGCAGCTCGAAGGCGGGACTAGCGATGGAGACCCAGTACTTC
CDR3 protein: CASSSKAGLAMETQYF

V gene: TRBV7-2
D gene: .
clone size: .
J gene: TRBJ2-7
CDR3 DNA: TGTGCCAGCAGCTTCAACGGTCAGGGAACCTACGAGCAGTACTTC
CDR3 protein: CASSFNGQGTYEQYF

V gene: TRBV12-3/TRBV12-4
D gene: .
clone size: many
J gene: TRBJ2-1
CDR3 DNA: TGTGCCAGCAGTTTGAATAGATGGAATGAGCAGTTCTTC
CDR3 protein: CASSLNRWNEQFF

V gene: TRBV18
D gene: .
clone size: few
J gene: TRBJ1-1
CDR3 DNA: TGTGCCAGCTCACCGAGCGGCACTGAAGCTTTCTTT
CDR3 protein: CASSPSGTEAFF

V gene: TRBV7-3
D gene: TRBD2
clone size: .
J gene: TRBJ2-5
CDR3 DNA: TGTGCCAGCGCAGCGGGGGTACGAGGAGAGACCCAGTACTTC
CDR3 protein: CASAAGVRGETQYF